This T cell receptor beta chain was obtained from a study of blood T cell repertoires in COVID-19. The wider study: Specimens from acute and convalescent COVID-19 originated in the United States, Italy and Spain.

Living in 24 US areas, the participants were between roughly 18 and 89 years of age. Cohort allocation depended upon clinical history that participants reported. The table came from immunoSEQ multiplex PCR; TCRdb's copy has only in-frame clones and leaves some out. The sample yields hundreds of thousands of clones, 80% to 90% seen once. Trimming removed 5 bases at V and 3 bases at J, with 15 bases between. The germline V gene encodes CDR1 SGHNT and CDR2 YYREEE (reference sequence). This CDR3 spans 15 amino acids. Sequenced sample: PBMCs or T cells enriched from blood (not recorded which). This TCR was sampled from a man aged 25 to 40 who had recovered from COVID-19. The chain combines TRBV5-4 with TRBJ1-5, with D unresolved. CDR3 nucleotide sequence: TGTGCCAGCAGTAATTCCCCGGGATCCAATCAGCCCCAGCATTTT. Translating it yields CASSNSPGSNQPQHF.